One and the same sample provided the 8 T cell receptor beta chains below, sequenced in a study of T cells after yellow fever vaccination. MiXCR, run by TCRdb on the 5' RACE reads, gives a single entry per CDR3 protein. The sample shows around 25,000 distinct CDR3 sequences, approximately 4.9% of them seen only once. Sequences were derived from PBMCs, either bulk or a sorted T-cell subset (CD4+, CD8+, memory, or dextramer-sorted; not recorded which), sampled on the day of the yellow fever booster vaccination. These receptors came from a man aged 18 to 29 who received the YFV17D yellow fever vaccine.

This clonotype has a count of ten or more. V gene TRBV5-1 combines with J gene TRBJ1-6; 7 nucleotides line up with TRBD1. The ends lost 2 bases at V and 7 bases at J; junction bases unmatched: 15. Per germline, CDR1 SGHRS and CDR2 YFSETQ. The CDR3 extends over 18 amino acids. The CDR3 spells CASSFTGGGGAGNSPLHF. The CDR3 DNA follows: TGCGCCAGCAGCTTTACCGGTGGAGGGGGCGCGGGGAATTCACCCCTCCACTTT.

The chain recombines TRBV5-4 with TRBJ1-6; 8 nucleotides match TRBD1. Looked up from germline, CDR1 is SGHNT and CDR2 is YYREEE (reference sequence). The trim removed 3 bases at V and 6 bases at J, leaving 11 bases unmatched. The CDR3 consists of 17 residues. For the CDR3, the DNA is TGTGCCAGCAGCTGGGGCCTACAGGGGGAGCTTAATTCACCCCTCCACTTT. It specifies CASSWGLQGELNSPLHF.

This clonotype has ten or more counts. The rearrangement joins TRBV10-3 to TRBJ2-3; D perhaps matches TRBD2 (5 bases). V lost 9 bases and J lost 2, with 12 bases in between. The length of the CDR3 is 13 residues. Germline assignment: CDR1 ENHRY and CDR2 SYGVKD. Here the CDR3 DNA reads TGTGCCATTATCGACGGGAACACAGATACGCAGTATTTT. It specifies CAIIDGNTDTQYF.

The sample holds many counts of this clonotype. The CDR3 sequence: CSVEGRGEKLFF. In DNA, the CDR3 is TGCAGCGTTGAGGGAAGGGGGGAAAAACTGTTTTTT. The genes are TRBV29-1 and TRBJ1-4; D is perhaps TRBD1 (6 bases). V was cut by 3 bases and J by 8 bases, with 10 bases left in between. Germline assignment: CDR1 SQVTM and CDR2 ANQGSEA. The CDR3 is 12 residues long.

The chain recombines TRBV6-2 or TRBV6-3 with TRBJ1-2; D is unclear. Germline V gene lookup returns CDR1 MNHEY and CDR2 SVGEGT. Trimming removed 5 bases from V and 4 bases from J, with 17 bases in between. This CDR3 contains 15 residues. CDR3 nucleotides: TGTGCCAGCAGTCAGAGCCTAATGGATCTCTATGGCTACACCTTC. It translates to CASSQSLMDLYGYTF.

This clonotype showed up just a few times. The chain carries TRBV9 and TRBJ1-6; perhaps TRBD1 as D (6 bases). The CDR3 consists of 16 residues. The V and J ends lost 2 bases and 1 base respectively, with 10 bases between them. Germline V CDR1 and CDR2: SGDLS, YYNGEE. The CDR3 loop is CASSVGGWSYNSPLHF. CDR3 sequence (DNA): TGTGCCAGCAGCGTTGGGGGCTGGTCCTATAATTCACCCCTCCACTTT.

At least ten counts were recorded for this clonotype. The rearrangement joins TRBV30 to TRBJ2-7; maybe TRBD1 (6 bases). The germline gives CDR1 GTSNPN, CDR2 SVGIG (reference sequence). The V and J ends lost 0 bases and 6 bases respectively, with 15 bases between them. The CDR3 runs to 14 residues. DNA of the CDR3: TGTGCCTGGAGTGTAATCAGGGGTCTGGGCGAGCAGTACTTC. It translates to CAWSVIRGLGEQYF.

This clonotype was counted ten times or more. The rearrangement joins TRBV7-9 to TRBJ2-2, with D unresolved. The CDR3 runs to 12 residues. V lost 1 base to trimming and J lost 8 bases, with 5 bases between them. Germline-derived CDR1 and CDR2 are SEHNR and FQNEAQ (reference sequence). The CDR3 loop is CASSLEAGELFF. CDR3 in DNA: TGTGCCAGCAGCTTAGAAGCAGGGGAGCTGTTTTTT.